This T cell receptor (beta chain) was sequenced for a study of blood T cell repertoires in COVID-19. The assay was immunoSEQ multiplex PCR, and TCRdb's table has in-frame clones only and misses some. The data contain approximately 260,000 clones, 82% of them singletons. Trimming took 4 bases from V and 1 from J, leaving 9 bases between them. This CDR3 comprises 13 residues. Germline CDR1 reads SQVTM; CDR2 reads ANQGSEA. The sample was peripheral blood. The chain recombines TRBV29-1 with TRBJ2-3; a weak D match, TRBD2 (6 bases). This receptor was identified in an older woman with active or convalescent COVID-19. The CDR3 reads CSVGGVGTDTQYF. The CDR3 nucleotides are TGCAGCGTTGGGGGGGTGGGCACAGATACGCAGTATTTT.